Shown below are 32 T cell receptor beta chains from a single sample sequenced in a study of beta chain features in type 1 diabetes. Overall study findings and caveats: Among all four CD4+ subsets, Type 1 diabetes patients had TCRB CDR3s that were moderately but significantly shorter.

Expressed TCRB transcripts were sequenced after all isolated RNA was converted to cDNA. Repertoires were generated with immunoSEQ multiplex PCR, while TCRdb's copy carries only in-frame clones and drops some. The repertoire holds 120,000 or so clones, roughly 17% seen once, with about 2.4% in the top ten. Antigens of these TCRs are unknown. Specimen: central memory CD4+ T cells from blood. These receptors all come from a man younger than 35 with type 1 diabetes.

This rearrangement joins TRBV7-2 to TRBJ2-1; a weak D match, TRBD2 (5 bases). The CDR3 has 15 amino acids. CDR1 is SGHTA, CDR2 FQGNSA, per germline. V was cut by 5 bases and J by 7 bases, with 18 bases left in between. Here the CDR3 reads CASSPLRGSGNEQFF. In DNA, the CDR3 is TGTGCCAGCAGCCCACTAAGAGGGAGCGGAAATGAGCAGTTCTTC.

The rearrangement uses TRBV5-8 and TRBJ1-2; D remains unclear. In germline, CDR1 is SGHTS, CDR2 YDEGEE. The V end was cut by 4 bases, the J end by 1 base, with 5 bases between. The CDR3 runs to 12 residues. The CDR3, as DNA: TGTGCCAGCAGCGGCTATAACTATGGCTACACCTTC. It encodes CASSGYNYGYTF.

This clone occurred a few times. The rearrangement links TRBV4-2 to TRBJ1-1; no firm D call. The CDR3 has 12 amino acids. Germline V gene data show CDR1 as LGHNA and CDR2 as YNFKEQ. Trimming took 3 bases from V and 8 from J, leaving 10 bases between them. The CDR3 sequence: CASSQIGGEAFF. CDR3 bases: TGTGCCAGCAGCCAGATAGGAGGGGAAGCTTTCTTT.

CDR3 region: CASGPGFGELFF. Here the CDR3 DNA reads TGTGCCAGCGGACCCGGTTTCGGGGAGCTGTTTTTT. The V gene is TRBV2, the J gene TRBJ2-2; D is undetermined. V lost 8 bases and J 7 bases, leaving 11 bases between the germline ends. The CDR3 consists of 12 residues. Germline assignment: CDR1 SNHLY and CDR2 FYNNEI.

This clone came up many times. J is TRBJ2-1 and V is TRBV7-2; D uncertain. Trimming took off 5 bases at V and 1 base at J, with 21 bases between the two ends. The V gene's germline CDR1 is SGHTA and CDR2 FQGNSA. The length of the CDR3 is 18 residues. The CDR3 nucleotides read TGTGCCAGCAGCGCACCTCCTGGCGGCCAGACGTCCTACAATGAGCAGTTCTTC. Encoded protein: CASSAPPGGQTSYNEQFF.

The chain joins TRBV5-4 to TRBJ2-7, with D hard to call. The V gene's germline CDR1 is SGHNT and CDR2 YYREEE (reference sequence). The CDR3 runs 14 residues. V lost 0 bases to trimming and J lost 2 bases, with 9 bases between them. The CDR3 region has the DNA TGTGCCAGCAGCTTGGGCGGTACCACCTACGAGCAGTACTTC. Amino acid sequence: CASSLGGTTYEQYF.

By sample share, this clone is medium-sized. This specimen includes other DNA sequences encoding the same CDR3. V is TRBV7-3 and J is TRBJ2-3; 14 bases are shared with TRBD2. The CDR3 is made up of 16 amino acids. Trimming took 3 bases from V and 4 from J; bases not matched to a gene: 3. The germline gives CDR1 SGHTA, CDR2 FQGTGA. CDR3 nucleotide sequence: TGTGCCAGCAGCTTGCAGGGACTAGCGGGGGCAGATACGCAGTATTTT. It yields the protein CASSLQGLAGADTQYF.

The V call is TRBV27, the J call TRBJ2-1, with 7 nucleotides matching TRBD2. Germline V gene sequence: CDR1 MNHEY, CDR2 SMNVEV (reference sequence). This CDR3 region has 17 residues. With V trimmed by 1 base and J by 5 bases, 11 bases remained unmatched. The CDR3 DNA is TGTGCCAGCAGTTTATGGGACGGCGGGGCGGGGGACAATGAGCAGTTCTTC. It specifies CASSLWDGGAGDNEQFF.

CDR3 sequence (DNA): TGTGCCAGCAGCCGAAAACCGGTCGATTACGAGCAGTACTTC. It translates to CASSRKPVDYEQYF. The chain has TRBV7-2 and TRBJ2-7; D unresolved. CDR1 is SGHTA, CDR2 FQGNSA, per germline. The V end was cut by 5 bases, the J end by 4 bases, with 15 bases between. CDR3 size: 14 residues.

The rearrangement uses TRBV7-9 and TRBJ2-7; TRBD2 agrees at 8 bases. The CDR3 sequence is 15 residues long. V dropped 3 bases and J dropped 2; count of bases not matched to a gene: 6. Germline loops: CDR1 SEHNR, CDR2 FQNEAQ (reference sequence). CDR3 protein: CASSFLSGGAYEQYF. DNA for the CDR3: TGTGCCAGCAGCTTTCTGAGCGGGGGAGCCTACGAGCAGTACTTC.

The chain is built from TRBV30 and TRBJ1-4, with D unresolved. The germline V gene has CDR1 GTSNPN and CDR2 SVGIG (reference sequence). The CDR3 sequence is 15 residues long. The V and J ends lost 2 bases and 3 bases respectively, with 13 bases between them. The CDR3 sequence is CAWSPPGLANEKLFF. The CDR3 bases are TGTGCCTGGAGTCCCCCCGGGCTGGCTAATGAAAAACTGTTTTTT.

The chain joins TRBV5-1 to TRBJ2-3; no definite D call. Trimming took off 0 bases at V and 0 bases at J, with 8 bases between the two ends. CDR1 is SGHRS and CDR2 is YFSETQ in the germline V gene. The CDR3 length is 15 residues. This CDR3 is CASSLGPTSTDTQYF. The CDR3 DNA follows: TGCGCCAGCAGCTTGGGTCCCACTAGCACAGATACGCAGTATTTT. Drawing the rest from reference TRBV5-1 and TRBJ2-3, the complete variable domain is KAGVTQTPRYLIKTRGQQVTLSCSPISGHRSVSWYQQTPGQGLQFLFEYFSETQRNKGNFPGRFSGRQFSNSRSEMNVSTLELGDSALYLCASSLGPTSTDTQYFGPGTRLTVL.

V is TRBV7-2 and J is TRBJ2-7; 10 nucleotides match TRBD2. CDR1 and CDR2 from the germline V gene are SGHTA and FQGNSA. The ends lost 5 bases at V and 6 bases at J; junction bases unmatched: 10. There are 15 residues in the CDR3. The CDR3 loop reads CASSTSLAGVAEQYF. For the CDR3, the DNA is TGTGCCAGCAGCACCAGTCTAGCGGGAGTTGCCGAGCAGTACTTC.

The chain is built from TRBV29-1 and TRBJ1-5, with TRBD1 matching 9 bases. After removal of 4 bases from V and 2 bases from J, the junction contained 3 bases not matched to a gene. The CDR3 spans 14 residues. In germline, CDR1 is SQVTM, CDR2 ANQGSEA. The CDR3 coding sequence is TGCAGCGTTGCGACAGGGGGTCGCAATCAGCCCCAGCATTTT. It specifies CSVATGGRNQPQHF. Variable domain in full (rest from reference TRBV29-1 and TRBJ1-5): SAVISQKPSRDICQRGTSLTIQCQVDSQVTMMFWYRQQPGQSLTLIATANQGSEATYESGFVIDKFPISRPNLTFSTLTVSNMSPEDSSIYLCSVATGGRNQPQHFGDGTRLSIL.

The table lists this clone with a few counts. The chain has TRBV9 and TRBJ2-3; 7 nucleotides line up with TRBD1. In germline, CDR1 is SGDLS, CDR2 YYNGEE. V trimming: 2 bases; J trimming: 6 bases; junction bases outside the gene matches: 6. There are 14 residues in the CDR3. CDR3 bases: TGTGCCAGCAGCGTCCGGACAGGACGGGATACGCAGTATTTT. Encoded protein: CASSVRTGRDTQYF.

The chain joins TRBV29-1 to TRBJ1-2; D unresolved. Trimming left V 8 bases short and J 3 bases short, with 13 bases between. Germline CDR1 SQVTM, CDR2 ANQGSEA. The CDR3 length is 12 residues. CDR3 region: CSSGSDHYGYTF. CDR3 sequence (DNA): TGCAGCTCTGGGTCAGACCACTATGGCTACACCTTC. The variable domain in full, completed from reference TRBV29-1 and TRBJ1-2, reads SAVISQKPSRDICQRGTSLTIQCQVDSQVTMMFWYRQQPGQSLTLIATANQGSEATYESGFVIDKFPISRPNLTFSTLTVSNMSPEDSSIYLCSSGSDHYGYTFGSGTRLTVV.

This clone has just a few counts. The J gene is TRBJ2-1, the V gene TRBV6-1; tentatively, D is TRBD1 or TRBD2 (6 bases each). The V end lost 4 bases, the J end lost 6 bases, and 19 bases lay between the germline ends. Germline V lookup: CDR1 MNHNS, CDR2 SASEGT. CDR3 size: 16 residues. CDR3 DNA sequence: TGTGCCAGCAGTGGGACAGCCGGGACTGGCCCCAATGAGCAGTTCTTC. Its translation is CASSGTAGTGPNEQFF.

The V call is TRBV6-1, the J call TRBJ2-3; the D is unclear. The germline V and J ends were trimmed by 8 bases and 5 bases, with 8 bases remaining between them. The CDR3 totals 11 residues. Germline CDR1 is MNHNS and CDR2 is SASEGT. The CDR3 here is CASAPRDTQYF. The CDR3 DNA reads TGTGCCAGCGCCCCGAGAGATACGCAGTATTTT.

This clone was counted ten times or more. The chain carries TRBV2 and TRBJ2-3; D perhaps matches TRBD1 (5 bases). V lost 3 bases, J lost 6 bases, and 10 bases lay in between. The CDR3 covers 13 residues. Germline CDR1 and CDR2: SNHLY and FYNNEI. The CDR3 DNA follows: TGTGCCAGCAGTGAGGGGCCTCTGGATACGCAGTATTTT. This codes for CASSEGPLDTQYF.

Judged by abundance, this clone is medium-sized. DNA for the CDR3: TGTGCCACAAATAGCGGGGAAGGCACAGATACGCAGTATTTT. The encoded protein is CATNSGEGTDTQYF. The gene calls are TRBV6-6 and TRBJ2-3; 8 bases map to TRBD2. This CDR3 has 14 residues. V shed 10 bases and J 1 base; nucleotides not matched to a gene: 7. Germline CDR1 and CDR2: MNHNY and SVGAGI (reference sequence).

This clone was found many times. The chain combines TRBV27 with TRBJ2-7; TRBD1 matches 9 bases. The length of the CDR3 is 14 residues. V gave up 4 bases and J gave up 6 bases; unmatched junction bases: 7. Germline V gene data show CDR1 as MNHEY and CDR2 as SMNVEV (reference sequence). The CDR3 DNA reads TGTGCCAGCAGTTCGGGACAGGGTATAGCCGAGCAGTACTTC. Translated, it gives CASSSGQGIAEQYF.

The rearrangement uses TRBV7-2 and TRBJ2-1; 9 bases are a match to TRBD1. With V trimmed by 3 bases and J by 2 bases, 2 bases remained unmatched. The CDR3 runs 15 residues. Germline lookup yields CDR1 SGHTA and CDR2 FQGNSA. The CDR3 spells CASSFRQGAYNEQFF. The CDR3 DNA sequence: TGTGCCAGCAGCTTCCGACAGGGGGCCTACAATGAGCAGTTCTTC.

This clone occurred a few times. V usage is TRBV29-1 and J usage is TRBJ2-7, with D tentatively TRBD1 or TRBD2 (5 bases each). V dropped 4 bases and J dropped 3 bases, with 19 bases sitting between them. The CDR3 consists of 15 residues. Germline values: CDR1 SQVTM, CDR2 ANQGSEA. The CDR3 here is CSVGGFGTVLYEQYF. Written as DNA, the CDR3 is TGCAGCGTTGGGGGTTTTGGGACCGTCCTCTACGAGCAGTACTTC.

The chain uses TRBV7-9 and TRBJ2-5, with D hard to call. This CDR3 comprises 11 residues. Germline loops: CDR1 SEHNR, CDR2 FQNEAQ (reference sequence). V was trimmed by 2 bases and J by 5 bases, leaving 3 bases between them. The CDR3, as DNA: TGTGCCAGCAGCTTATATGAGACCCAGTACTTC. This codes for CASSLYETQYF. Looking up the rest from reference TRBV7-9 and TRBJ2-5 gives the full variable domain: DTGVSQNPRHKITKRGQNVTFRCDPISEHNRLYWYRQTLGQGPEFLTYFQNEAQLEKSRLLSDRFSAERPKGSFSTLEIQRTEQGDSAMYLCASSLYETQYFGPGTRLLVL.

The chain recombines TRBV9 with TRBJ2-7; 7 bases map to TRBD2. Losses at the gene ends were 2 bases for V and 4 bases for J; bases not matched to a gene: 12. The CDR3 has 16 residues. Per the germline V gene, CDR1 is SGDLS and CDR2 is YYNGEE. CDR3 nucleotides: TGTGCCAGCAGCGTGCAATCTAGCGGAGCGACATACGAGCAGTACTTC. This gives the protein CASSVQSSGATYEQYF.

This CDR3 is CASSLDLGETNQYF. CDR3 coding DNA: TGTGCCAGCAGCTTAGACCTAGGGGAGACGAACCAGTACTTC. The gene calls are TRBV7-9 and TRBJ2-5, with D possibly called TRBD1 or TRBD2 (5 bases each). V lost 1 base to trimming and J lost 10 bases, with 16 bases between them. Germline V gives CDR1 SEHNR, CDR2 FQNEAQ (reference sequence). The CDR3 is 14 amino acids.

The chain employs TRBV2 and TRBJ2-3, with TRBD2 matching 9 bases. CDR1 and CDR2 from the germline V gene are SNHLY and FYNNEI. This CDR3 has 14 amino acids. V dropped 8 bases and J dropped 3; count of bases not matched to a gene: 6. The CDR3 coding sequence is TGTGCCAGCGCTTTAGCGGGAGAAACAGATACGCAGTATTTT. Translated, it gives CASALAGETDTQYF.

The V gene is TRBV4-1, the J gene TRBJ2-7, with TRBD2 identical over 10 bases. The CDR3 sequence is 15 residues long. Trimming at V came to 0 bases and at J to 9 bases, leaving 8 bases not matched to a gene. Germline loops: CDR1 MGHRA, CDR2 YSYEKL. In DNA, the CDR3 is TGCGCCAGCAGCCAAGATTGGGCTAGCGGGAGATTGCAGTACTTC. As protein: CASSQDWASGRLQYF.

The genes are TRBV18 and TRBJ2-5, with no clear D. The CDR3 sequence is 13 residues long. Germline V lookup: CDR1 KGHSH, CDR2 LQKENI. Trimming cost V 9 bases and J 1 base, with 12 bases left between them. CDR3 region: CASTPSRQETQYF. The CDR3 coding sequence is TGTGCCAGTACCCCCAGTCGCCAAGAGACCCAGTACTTC.

This sequence joins TRBV2 and TRBJ2-1; 7 nucleotides agree with TRBD1. The CDR3 covers 14 residues. Unmatched junction bases numbered 8, after V lost 7 bases and J lost 5 bases. The germline V gene has CDR1 SNHLY and CDR2 FYNNEI. CDR3: CASNRDRYNNEQFF. The CDR3 DNA follows: TGTGCCAGCAACCGGGACAGATACAACAATGAGCAGTTCTTC.

Many counts were recorded for this clone. This chain connects TRBV11-3 to TRBJ2-3, with D unclear. Germline V CDR1 and CDR2: SGHNT, YENEEA. The CDR3 contains 13 residues. V was trimmed by 4 bases and J by 3 bases, leaving 8 bases between them. DNA of the CDR3: TGTGCCAGCAGCTCCTACGGGACAGATACGCAGTATTTT. Translation: CASSSYGTDTQYF.

The chain couples TRBV7-3 to TRBJ1-6; D remains unclear. The V gene lost 4 bases and the J gene lost 6 bases, with 10 bases spanning the gap. Germline-derived CDR1 and CDR2 are SGHTA and FQGTGA. CDR3 length: 14 residues. This chain's CDR3 is CASSYGVTNSPLHF. In DNA, the CDR3 is TGTGCCAGCAGCTATGGAGTGACTAATTCACCCCTCCACTTT. The complete variable domain, with remaining parts taken from reference TRBV7-3 and TRBJ1-6, reads GAGVSQTPSNKVTEKGKYVELRCDPISGHTALYWYRQSLGQGPEFLIYFQGTGAADDSGLPNDRFFAVRPEGSVSTLKIQRTERGDSAVYLCASSYGVTNSPLHFGNGTRLTVT.